Sequencing of this T cell receptor (beta chain) was carried out in a study of T cell repertoires in cytomegalovirus infection. Study-level background: Well-studied HLA-B-restricted CMV epitopes were used in the study alongside recently identified HLA-C-restricted ones. General study points: Using cumulative public TCR beta family frequency, the authors identified those who carried CMV together with the relevant HLA.

The CDR3 sequence is 17 residues long. The germline gives CDR1 MNHEY, CDR2 SVGEGT. With 6 bases removed from V and 4 bases from J, the gap between germline ends came to 22 bases. Of note for this clonotype: No antigen is known for it.

A single record per CDR3 protein comes from TCRdb applying MiXCR to the reads. The sample holds 750,000 to 950,000 distinct CDR3 sequences, just under 30% seen once. Here the sequenced sample was cultured CD8+ T cells from PBMCs, taken from culture after CMV antigen stimulation. The V and J genes are TRBV6-2 or TRBV6-3 and TRBJ2-1, with D tentatively TRBD2 (5 bases). The receptor was derived from a human donor in good health (CMV status not recorded). Some clones in this sample may be carry-over from other donors' samples. CDR3 bases: TGTGCCAGCAGCCCCCTCCCGGACTCGAGGGTATACAATGAGCAGTTCTTC. This codes for CASSPLPDSRVYNEQFF.